This TCR beta chain was retrieved from a study of human T cells and chemical hapten exposure. Study in general: The variation in per-sample TCR yields arose mainly from small differences in pooled library volumes. General study points: DPC sensitization did not alter TCRs above 1 in 1000 frequency.

This clonotype occurred many times. What it recognizes is unknown. V lost 0 bases and J 0 bases, leaving 10 bases between the germline ends. CDR1 and CDR2 (germline): LGHNA, YSLEER. The CDR3 has 16 residues. Attachment of unique molecular identifiers to individual cDNA molecules was performed in the library. How the authors handled the data: With a range of roughly 23,224 to 690,600, the median per sample was 95,638 TCRs. TCRdb redid the calling of the RACE reads with MiXCR, one entry per CDR3 protein. The V and J calls shown here were made by TCRdb, not taken from the authors' results. Of some 46,000 distinct CDR3 sequences listed, 3.5% to 4.5% were seen once; the top ten hold about 1.6%. The time point is: healthy volunteer bleed at 2 weeks. Unfractionated whole blood yielded the extracted total RNA.

The TCR comes from a female donor in good health. Some clones in this sample may be carry-over from other donors' samples. The chain recombines TRBV4-3 with TRBJ2-3; D not certain. Sample: whole blood. The CDR3 loop is CASSQDPGYSTDTQYF. The CDR3 nucleotides read TGCGCCAGCAGCCAAGATCCCGGCTATAGCACAGATACGCAGTATTTT.